This TCR beta chain was documented in a study of blood T cell repertoires in COVID-19. For the study at large: COVID-19 samples collected from the United States, Italy and Spain covered acute and convalescent phases. T cells, B-cell-depleted T cells, or PBMCs supplied cDNA or gDNA.

The CDR3 length is 13 residues. In the original analysis: Amplification from reference gene primers served as the basis for estimated nucleated cell counts. Clones were sequenced by immunoSEQ multiplex PCR, and TCRdb holds only the in-frame ones, with some missing. The DNA was the basis for D and trimming; V, J and clone size are from that table. The sample has roughly 260,000 clones; about 90% are singletons. The chain combines TRBV21-1 with TRBJ1-1; the table gives TRBD1 as D, unverified against the DNA. TRBV21-1 is a pseudogene. This clonotype was obtained from a woman in her thirties or forties with acute or convalescent COVID-19. Material: peripheral blood. The DNA for the CDR3 is TGTGCCAGCAGCGCTGACAGGGTAAGGGAAGCTTTCTTT. Its protein is CASSADRVREAFF.